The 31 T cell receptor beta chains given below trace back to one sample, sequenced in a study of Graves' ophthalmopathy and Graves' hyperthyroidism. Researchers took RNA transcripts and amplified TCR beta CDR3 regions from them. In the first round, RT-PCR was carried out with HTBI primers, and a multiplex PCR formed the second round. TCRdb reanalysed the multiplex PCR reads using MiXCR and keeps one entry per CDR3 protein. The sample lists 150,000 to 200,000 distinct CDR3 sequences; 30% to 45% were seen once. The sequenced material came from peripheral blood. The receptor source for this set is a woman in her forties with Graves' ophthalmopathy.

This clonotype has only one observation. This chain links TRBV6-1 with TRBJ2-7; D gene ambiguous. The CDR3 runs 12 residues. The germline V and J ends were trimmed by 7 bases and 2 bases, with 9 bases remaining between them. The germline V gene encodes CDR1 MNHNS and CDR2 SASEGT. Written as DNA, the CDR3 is TGTGCCAGCACACTCAATACCTACGAGCAGTACTTC. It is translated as CASTLNTYEQYF.

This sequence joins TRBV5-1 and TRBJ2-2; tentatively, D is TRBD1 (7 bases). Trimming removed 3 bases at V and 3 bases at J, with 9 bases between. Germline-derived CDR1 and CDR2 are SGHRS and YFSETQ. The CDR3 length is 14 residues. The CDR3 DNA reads TGCGCCAGCAGCTCAGGGGGGTACACCGGGGAGCTGTTTTTT. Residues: CASSSGGYTGELFF.

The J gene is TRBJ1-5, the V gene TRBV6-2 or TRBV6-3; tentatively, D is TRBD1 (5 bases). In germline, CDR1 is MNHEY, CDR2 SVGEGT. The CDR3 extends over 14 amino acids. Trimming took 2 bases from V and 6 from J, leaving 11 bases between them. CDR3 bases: TGTGCCAGCAGTTACCTGGCAGGGAGTCAGCCCCAGCATTTT. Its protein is CASSYLAGSQPQHF.

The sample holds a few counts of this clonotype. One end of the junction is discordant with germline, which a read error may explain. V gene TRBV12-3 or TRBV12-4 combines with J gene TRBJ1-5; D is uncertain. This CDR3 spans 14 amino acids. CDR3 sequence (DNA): TGTGCCATCAGTGCTGAGATTAGCAATCAGCCCCAGCATTTT. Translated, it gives CAISAEISNQPQHF.

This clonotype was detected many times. DNA of the CDR3: TGTGCCAGTAGTCTACGACTAGCGGAATCCAAAAACATTCAGTACTTC. Translation gives CASSLRLAESKNIQYF. This rearrangement joins TRBV19 to TRBJ2-4, with TRBD2 matching over 9 bases. The CDR3 covers 16 residues. CDR1 is LNHDA, CDR2 SQIVND, per germline (reference sequence). V dropped 5 bases and J dropped 2; count of bases not matched to a gene: 7.

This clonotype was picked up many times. CDR3 loop: CASSENSRGGGQPQHF. The CDR3 DNA sequence: TGTGCCAGCAGTGAAAACAGCCGGGGAGGTGGGCAGCCCCAGCATTTT. The V call is TRBV6-1, the J call TRBJ1-5, with no clear D. V gave up 2 bases and J gave up 7 bases, with 18 bases separating them. This CDR3 has 16 residues. Germline values: CDR1 MNHNS, CDR2 SASEGT.

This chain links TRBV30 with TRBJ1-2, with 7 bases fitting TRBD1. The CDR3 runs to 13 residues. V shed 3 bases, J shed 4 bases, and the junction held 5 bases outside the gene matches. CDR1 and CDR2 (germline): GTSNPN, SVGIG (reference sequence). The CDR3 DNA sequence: TGTGCCTGGAGCGCAGGGGGGACCTATGGCTACACCTTC. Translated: CAWSAGGTYGYTF. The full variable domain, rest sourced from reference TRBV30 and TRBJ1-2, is SQTIHQWPATLVQPVGSPLSLECTVEGTSNPNLYWYRQAAGRGLQLLFYSVGIGQISSEVPQNLSASRPQDRQFILSSKKLLLSDSGFYLCAWSAGGTYGYTFGSGTRLTVV.

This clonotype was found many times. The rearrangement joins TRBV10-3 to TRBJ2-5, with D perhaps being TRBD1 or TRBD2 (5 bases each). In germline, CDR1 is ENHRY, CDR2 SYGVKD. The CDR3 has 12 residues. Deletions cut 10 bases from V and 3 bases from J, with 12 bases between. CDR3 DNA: TGTGCCACCTCTAGGGGAGAAGAGACCCAGTACTTC. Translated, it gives CATSRGEETQYF.

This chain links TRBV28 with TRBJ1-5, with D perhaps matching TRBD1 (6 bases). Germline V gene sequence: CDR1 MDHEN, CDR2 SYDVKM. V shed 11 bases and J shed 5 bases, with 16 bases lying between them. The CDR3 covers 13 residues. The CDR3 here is CASKRGYYQPQHF. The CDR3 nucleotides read TGTGCCTCGAAAAGGGGGTATTATCAGCCCCAGCATTTT.

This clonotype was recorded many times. The CDR3, as DNA: TGTGCCAGCAGCTACCTGGAGACCCAGTACTTC. Amino acids: CASSYLETQYF. This sequence joins TRBV28 and TRBJ2-5, with D hard to call. Germline V CDR1 and CDR2: MDHEN, SYDVKM. V lost 6 bases and J 5 bases, leaving 7 bases between the germline ends. The CDR3 covers 11 residues.

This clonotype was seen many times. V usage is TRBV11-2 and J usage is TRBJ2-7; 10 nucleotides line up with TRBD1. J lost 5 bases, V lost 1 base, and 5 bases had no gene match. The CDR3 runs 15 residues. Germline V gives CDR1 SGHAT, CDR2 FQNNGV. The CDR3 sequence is CASSLVGTGVHEQYF. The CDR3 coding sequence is TGTGCCAGCAGCTTAGTTGGGACAGGGGTGCACGAGCAGTACTTC.

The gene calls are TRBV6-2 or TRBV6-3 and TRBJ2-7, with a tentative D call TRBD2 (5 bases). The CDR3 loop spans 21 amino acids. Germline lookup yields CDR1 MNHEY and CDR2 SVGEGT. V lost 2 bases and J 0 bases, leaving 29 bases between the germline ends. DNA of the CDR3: TGTGCCAGCAGTTACGTTGAGTCGGCGACATTTGTCTTGGGGAGCTCCTACGAGCAGTACTTC. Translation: CASSYVESATFVLGSSYEQYF.

The CDR3 bases are TGTGCCAGTAGTCCCCCCGGCGGCAGGGCTAGCATTCAGTACTTC. It translates to CASSPPGGRASIQYF. The V gene is TRBV19, the J gene TRBJ2-4; D might be TRBD1 (5 bases). This CDR3 is 15 amino acids long. V dropped 5 bases and J dropped 9 bases, with 20 bases sitting between them. Per germline, CDR1 LNHDA and CDR2 SQIVND (reference sequence).

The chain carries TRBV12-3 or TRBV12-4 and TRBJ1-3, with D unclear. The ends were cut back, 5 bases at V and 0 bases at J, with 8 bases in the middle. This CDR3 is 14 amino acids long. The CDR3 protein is CASSPPLSGNTIYF. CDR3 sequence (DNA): TGTGCCAGCAGTCCTCCTCTCTCTGGAAACACCATATATTTT.

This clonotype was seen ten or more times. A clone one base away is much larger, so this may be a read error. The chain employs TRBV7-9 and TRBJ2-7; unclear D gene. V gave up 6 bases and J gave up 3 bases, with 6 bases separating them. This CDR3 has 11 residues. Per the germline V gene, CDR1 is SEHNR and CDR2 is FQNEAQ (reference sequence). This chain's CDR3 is CASSHDYEQYF. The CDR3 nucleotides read TGTGCCAGCAGTCATGACTACGAGCAGTACTTC.

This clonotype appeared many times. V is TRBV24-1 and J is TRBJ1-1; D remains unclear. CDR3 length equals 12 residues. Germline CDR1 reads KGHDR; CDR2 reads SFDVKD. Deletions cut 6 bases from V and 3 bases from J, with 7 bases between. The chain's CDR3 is CATSSRHTEAFF. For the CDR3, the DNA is TGTGCCACCAGTTCGAGGCACACTGAAGCTTTCTTT.

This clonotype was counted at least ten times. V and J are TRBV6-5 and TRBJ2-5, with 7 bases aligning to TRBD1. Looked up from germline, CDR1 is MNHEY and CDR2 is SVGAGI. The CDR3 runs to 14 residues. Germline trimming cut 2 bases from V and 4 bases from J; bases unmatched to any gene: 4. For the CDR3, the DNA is TGTGCCAGCAGTTACAGGGGGCTTGGAGAGACCCAGTACTTC. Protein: CASSYRGLGETQYF.

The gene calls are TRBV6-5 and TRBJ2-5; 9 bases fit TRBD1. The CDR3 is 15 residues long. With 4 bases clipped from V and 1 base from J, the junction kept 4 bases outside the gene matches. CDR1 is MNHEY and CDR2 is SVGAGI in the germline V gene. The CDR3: CASSSGQGLQETQYF. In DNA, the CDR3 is TGTGCCAGCAGTTCGGGACAGGGCCTCCAAGAGACCCAGTACTTC.

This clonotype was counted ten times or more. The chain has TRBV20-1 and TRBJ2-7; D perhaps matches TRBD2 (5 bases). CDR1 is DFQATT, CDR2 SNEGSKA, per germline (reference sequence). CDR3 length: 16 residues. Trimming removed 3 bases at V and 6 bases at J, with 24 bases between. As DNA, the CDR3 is TGCAGTGCTAGGGGCCCGTGGGGTAGCACGGCGGGCGAGCAGTACTTC. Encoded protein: CSARGPWGSTAGEQYF.

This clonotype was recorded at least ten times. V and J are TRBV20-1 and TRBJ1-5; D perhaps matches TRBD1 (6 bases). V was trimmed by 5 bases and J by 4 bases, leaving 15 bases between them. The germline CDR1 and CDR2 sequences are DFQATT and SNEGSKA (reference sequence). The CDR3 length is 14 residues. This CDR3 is CSAPGQLGNQPQHF. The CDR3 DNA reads TGCAGTGCTCCCGGACAGCTTGGGAATCAGCCCCAGCATTTT.

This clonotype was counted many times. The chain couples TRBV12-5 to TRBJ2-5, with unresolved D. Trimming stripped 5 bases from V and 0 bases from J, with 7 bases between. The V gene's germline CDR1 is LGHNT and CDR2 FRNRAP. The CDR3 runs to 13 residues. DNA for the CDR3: TGTGCTAGTGGTCCCCCCAACCAAGAGACCCAGTACTTC. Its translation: CASGPPNQETQYF.

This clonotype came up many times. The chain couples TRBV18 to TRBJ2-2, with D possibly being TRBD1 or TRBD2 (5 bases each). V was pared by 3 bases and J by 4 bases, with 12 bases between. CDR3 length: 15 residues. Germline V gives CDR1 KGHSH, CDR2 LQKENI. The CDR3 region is CASSPYRGGTGELFF. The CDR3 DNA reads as TGTGCCAGCTCACCTTATCGGGGCGGCACCGGGGAGCTGTTTTTT.

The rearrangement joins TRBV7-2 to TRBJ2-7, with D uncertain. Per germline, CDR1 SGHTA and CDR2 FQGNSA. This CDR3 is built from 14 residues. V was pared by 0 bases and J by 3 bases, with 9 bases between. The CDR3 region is CASSLAPSDYEQYF. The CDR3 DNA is TGTGCCAGCAGCTTAGCGCCGTCAGACTACGAGCAGTACTTC.

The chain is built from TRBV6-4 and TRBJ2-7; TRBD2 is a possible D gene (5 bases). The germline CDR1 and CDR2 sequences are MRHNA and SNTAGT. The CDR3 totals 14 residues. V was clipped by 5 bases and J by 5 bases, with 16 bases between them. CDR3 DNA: TGTGCCAGCAGTTACAGCCCCTCCGGGAACGAGCAGTACTTC. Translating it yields CASSYSPSGNEQYF.

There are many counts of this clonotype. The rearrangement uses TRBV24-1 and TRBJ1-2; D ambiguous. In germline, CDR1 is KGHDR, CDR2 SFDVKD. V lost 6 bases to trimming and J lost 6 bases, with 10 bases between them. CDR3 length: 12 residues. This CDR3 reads CATSRGVDGYTF. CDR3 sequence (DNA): TGTGCCACCAGTAGAGGAGTGGATGGCTACACCTTC.

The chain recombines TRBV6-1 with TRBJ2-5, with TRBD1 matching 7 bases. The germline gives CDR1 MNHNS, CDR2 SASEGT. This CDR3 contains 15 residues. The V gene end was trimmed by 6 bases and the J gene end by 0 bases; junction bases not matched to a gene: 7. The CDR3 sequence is CASSQGQMYQETQYF. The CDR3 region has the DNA TGTGCCAGCAGCCAGGGACAGATGTACCAAGAGACCCAGTACTTC.

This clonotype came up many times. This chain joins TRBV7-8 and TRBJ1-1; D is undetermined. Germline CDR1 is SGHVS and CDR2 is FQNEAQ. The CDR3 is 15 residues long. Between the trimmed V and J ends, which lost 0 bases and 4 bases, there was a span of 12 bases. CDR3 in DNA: TGTGCCAGCAGCTTAGCAGGAAGCTTGGGCACTGAAGCTTTCTTT. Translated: CASSLAGSLGTEAFF.

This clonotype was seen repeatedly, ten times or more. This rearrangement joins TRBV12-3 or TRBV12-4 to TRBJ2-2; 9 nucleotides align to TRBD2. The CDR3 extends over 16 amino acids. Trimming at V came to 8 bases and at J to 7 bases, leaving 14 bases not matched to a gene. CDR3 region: CASPVGAGGGGGELFF. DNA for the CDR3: TGTGCCAGCCCAGTGGGAGCGGGAGGAGGTGGCGGGGAGCTGTTTTTT.

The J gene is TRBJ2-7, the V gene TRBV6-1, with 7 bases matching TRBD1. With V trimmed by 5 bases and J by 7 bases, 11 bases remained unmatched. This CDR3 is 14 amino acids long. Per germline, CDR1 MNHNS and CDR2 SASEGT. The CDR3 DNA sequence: TGTGCCAGCAGTCCCGACAGGGCCCCCGGAGAGCAGTACTTC. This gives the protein CASSPDRAPGEQYF.

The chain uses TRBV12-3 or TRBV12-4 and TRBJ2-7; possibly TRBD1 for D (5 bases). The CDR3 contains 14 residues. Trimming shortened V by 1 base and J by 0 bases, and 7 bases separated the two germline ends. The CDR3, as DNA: TGTGCCAGCAGTTTAGAAGACAGCTCCTACGAGCAGTACTTC. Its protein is CASSLEDSSYEQYF.

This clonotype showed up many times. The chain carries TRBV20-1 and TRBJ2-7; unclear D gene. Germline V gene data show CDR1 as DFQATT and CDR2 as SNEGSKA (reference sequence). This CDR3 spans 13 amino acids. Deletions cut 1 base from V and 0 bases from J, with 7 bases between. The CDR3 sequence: CSARVGFSYEQYF. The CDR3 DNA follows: TGCAGTGCTAGAGTAGGCTTCTCCTACGAGCAGTACTTC.